The source of this T cell receptor (beta chain) is a study of shared clonotypes between healthy human individuals. In the sorted-subset replicate PCRs, 200 ng DNA, 25,000 to 30,000 T cell genomes, was used. In the authors' workflow: From ImmunoSEQ came sequences covering only the junction and carrying no quality scores, so filtering differed. The data were produced by immunoSEQ multiplex PCR, yet TCRdb's version contains in-frame clones alone and is incomplete. That table gives V, J and clone size, and the DNA gave D and trimming. The sample lists more than 500,000 clones, 95% to 97% occurring once. The CDR3 is made up of 14 amino acids. From germline, CDR1 is SEHNR and CDR2 FQNEAQ (reference sequence). V shed 1 base and J shed 1 base, with 7 bases lying between them. Study results and caveats: Only blood samples were collected, and tissue repertoires likely differ.

Note on this clone: The antigen remains unidentified.

The V and J genes are TRBV7-9 and TRBJ2-5; D gene unclear. The source material was naive CD4+ T cells sorted from blood. Described subset: CD45RA+ positively selected. The sequence derives from a woman in her 30s in good health. The CDR3 loop reads CASSLELLQETQYF. CDR3 nucleotides: TGTGCCAGCAGCTTAGAACTACTCCAAGAGACCCAGTACTTC.